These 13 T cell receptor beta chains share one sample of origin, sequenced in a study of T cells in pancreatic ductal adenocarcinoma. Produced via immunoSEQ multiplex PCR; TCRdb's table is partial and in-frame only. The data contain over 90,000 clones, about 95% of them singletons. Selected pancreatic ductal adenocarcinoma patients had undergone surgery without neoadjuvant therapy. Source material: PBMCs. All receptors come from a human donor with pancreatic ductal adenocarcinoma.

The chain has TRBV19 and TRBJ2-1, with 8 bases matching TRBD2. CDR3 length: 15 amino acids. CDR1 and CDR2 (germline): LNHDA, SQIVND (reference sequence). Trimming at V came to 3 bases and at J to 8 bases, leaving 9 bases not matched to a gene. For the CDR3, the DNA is TGTGCCAGTAGTATGGGGACTAGTCCCCCCGATGAGCAGTTCTTC. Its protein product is CASSMGTSPPDEQFF.

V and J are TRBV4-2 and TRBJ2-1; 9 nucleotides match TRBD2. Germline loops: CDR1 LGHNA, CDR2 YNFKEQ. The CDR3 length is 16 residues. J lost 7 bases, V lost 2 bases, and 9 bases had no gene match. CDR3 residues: CASSQFAGGPGNEQFF. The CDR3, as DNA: TGTGCCAGCAGCCAATTCGCGGGAGGGCCGGGGAATGAGCAGTTCTTC.

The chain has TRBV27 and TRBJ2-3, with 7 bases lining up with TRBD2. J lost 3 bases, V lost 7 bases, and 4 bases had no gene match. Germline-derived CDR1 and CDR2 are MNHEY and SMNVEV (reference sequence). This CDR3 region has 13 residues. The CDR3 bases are TGTGCCAGCACTAGACTAGCAACAGATACGCAGTATTTT. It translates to CASTRLATDTQYF.

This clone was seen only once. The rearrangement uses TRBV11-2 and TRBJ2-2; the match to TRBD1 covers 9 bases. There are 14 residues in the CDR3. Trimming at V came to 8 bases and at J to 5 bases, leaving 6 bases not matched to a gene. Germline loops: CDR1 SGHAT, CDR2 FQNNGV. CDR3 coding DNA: TGTGCCAGCCGGAGACAGGGGGAGACCGGGGAGCTGTTTTTT. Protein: CASRRQGETGELFF.

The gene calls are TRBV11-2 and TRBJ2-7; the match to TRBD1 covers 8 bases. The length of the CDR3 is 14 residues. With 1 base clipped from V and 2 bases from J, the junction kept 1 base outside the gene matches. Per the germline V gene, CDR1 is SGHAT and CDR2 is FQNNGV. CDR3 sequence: CASSLVQGAYEQYF. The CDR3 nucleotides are TGTGCCAGCAGCTTAGTACAGGGGGCCTACGAGCAGTACTTC.

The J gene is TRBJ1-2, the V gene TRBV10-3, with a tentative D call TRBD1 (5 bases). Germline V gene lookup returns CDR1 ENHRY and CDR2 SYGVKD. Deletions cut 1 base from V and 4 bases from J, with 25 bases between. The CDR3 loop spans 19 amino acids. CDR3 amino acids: CAISELPGRGTERIYGYTF. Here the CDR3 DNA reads TGTGCCATCAGTGAGTTACCGGGGCGGGGGACTGAAAGGATCTATGGCTACACCTTC.

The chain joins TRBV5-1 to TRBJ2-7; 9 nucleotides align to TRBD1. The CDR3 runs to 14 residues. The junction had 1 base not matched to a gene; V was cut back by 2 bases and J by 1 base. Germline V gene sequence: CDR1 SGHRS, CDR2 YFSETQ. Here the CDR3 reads CASSFGTGSYEQYF. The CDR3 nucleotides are TGCGCCAGCAGCTTCGGGACAGGGTCCTACGAGCAGTACTTC.

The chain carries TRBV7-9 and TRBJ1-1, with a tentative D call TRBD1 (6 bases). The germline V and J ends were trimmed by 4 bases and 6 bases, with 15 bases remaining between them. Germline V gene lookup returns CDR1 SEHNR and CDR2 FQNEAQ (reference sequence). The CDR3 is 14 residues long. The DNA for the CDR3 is TGTGCCAGCAGCTCTCCCTACAGGGAAGCTGAAGCTTTCTTT. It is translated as CASSSPYREAEAFF.

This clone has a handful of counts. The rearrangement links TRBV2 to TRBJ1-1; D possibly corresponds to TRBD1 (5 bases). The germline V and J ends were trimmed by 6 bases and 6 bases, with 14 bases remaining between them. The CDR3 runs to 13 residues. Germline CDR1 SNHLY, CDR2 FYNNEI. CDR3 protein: CASSLGRGAEAFF. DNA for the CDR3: TGTGCCAGCAGCCTGGGGAGGGGCGCTGAAGCTTTCTTT.

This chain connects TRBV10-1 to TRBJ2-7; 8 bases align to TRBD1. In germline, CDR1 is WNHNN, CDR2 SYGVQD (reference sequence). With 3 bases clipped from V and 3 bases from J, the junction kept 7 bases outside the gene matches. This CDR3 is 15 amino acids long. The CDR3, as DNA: TGCGCCAGCAGTGATACCGGGACAGGCTTCTACGAGCAGTACTTC. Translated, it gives CASSDTGTGFYEQYF.

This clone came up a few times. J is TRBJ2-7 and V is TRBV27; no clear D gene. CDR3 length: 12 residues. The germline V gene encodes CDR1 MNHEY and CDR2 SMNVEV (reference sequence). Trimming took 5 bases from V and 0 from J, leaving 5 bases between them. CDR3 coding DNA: TGTGCCAGCAGTCCTTTCTCCTACGAGCAGTACTTC. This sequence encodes CASSPFSYEQYF.

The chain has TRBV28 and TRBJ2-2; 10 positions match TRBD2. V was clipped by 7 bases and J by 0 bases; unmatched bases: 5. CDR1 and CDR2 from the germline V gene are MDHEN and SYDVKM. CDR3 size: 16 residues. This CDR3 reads CASKASGRSNTGELFF. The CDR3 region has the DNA TGTGCCAGCAAGGCTAGCGGGAGATCGAACACCGGGGAGCTGTTTTTT.

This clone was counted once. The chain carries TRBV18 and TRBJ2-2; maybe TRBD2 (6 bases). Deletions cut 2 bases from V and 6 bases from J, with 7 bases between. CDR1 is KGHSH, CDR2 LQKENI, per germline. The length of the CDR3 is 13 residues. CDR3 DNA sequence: TGTGCCAGCTCACCAGGAGGGTCCGGGGAGCTGTTTTTT. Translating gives CASSPGGSGELFF.